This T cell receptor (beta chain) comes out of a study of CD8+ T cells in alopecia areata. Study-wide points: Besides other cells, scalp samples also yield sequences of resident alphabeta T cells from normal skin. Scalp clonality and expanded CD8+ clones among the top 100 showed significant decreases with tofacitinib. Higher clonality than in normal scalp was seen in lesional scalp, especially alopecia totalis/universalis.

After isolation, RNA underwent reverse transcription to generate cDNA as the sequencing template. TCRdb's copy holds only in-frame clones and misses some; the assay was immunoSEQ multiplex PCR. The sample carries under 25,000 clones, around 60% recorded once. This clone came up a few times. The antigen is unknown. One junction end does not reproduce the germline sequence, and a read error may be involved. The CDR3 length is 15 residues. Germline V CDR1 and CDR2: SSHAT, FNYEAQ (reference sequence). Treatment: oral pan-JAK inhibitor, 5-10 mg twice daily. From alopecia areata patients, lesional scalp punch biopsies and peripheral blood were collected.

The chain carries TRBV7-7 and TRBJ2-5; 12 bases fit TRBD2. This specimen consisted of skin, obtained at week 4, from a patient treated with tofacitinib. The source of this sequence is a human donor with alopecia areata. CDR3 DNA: TGTGCTAGCAGCTTCCTAGCGGGGGGGAAAGAGACCCAGTACTTC. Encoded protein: CASSFLAGGKETQYF.